Presented here are 21 T cell receptor beta chains from one specimen sequenced in a study of cytomegalovirus exposure and HLA in healthy donors. 13 Jbeta primers and 60 Vbeta primers were used for the PCR. Clones were sequenced by immunoSEQ multiplex PCR, and TCRdb holds only the in-frame ones, with some missing. The table has tens of thousands of clones, under 80% seen once; the top ten hold roughly 6.3%. Specimen: PBMCs. These receptors were obtained from a woman aged 25 to 39 in good health and CMV-seronegative.

V and J are TRBV11-2 and TRBJ2-2; TRBD1 matches 8 bases. This CDR3 is built from 15 residues. V shed 4 bases, J shed 3 bases, and the junction held 4 bases outside the gene matches. In germline, CDR1 is SGHAT, CDR2 FQNNGV. As DNA, the CDR3 is TGTGCCAGCAGCTCTCAGGGGGCTTACACCGGGGAGCTGTTTTTT. Translating gives CASSSQGAYTGELFF. The full variable domain, in which reference TRBV11-2 and TRBJ2-2 provide the parts outside the CDR3, is EAGVAQSPRYKIIEKRQSVAFWCNPISGHATLYWYQQILGQGPKLLIQFQNNGVVDDSQLPKDRFSAERLKGVDSTLKIQPAKLEDSAVYLCASSSQGAYTGELFFGEGSRLTVL.

The sample holds a few counts of this clone. This chain joins TRBV5-1 and TRBJ2-3; 8 nucleotides line up with TRBD2. Unmatched junction bases numbered 8, after V lost 4 bases and J lost 1 base. Germline CDR1 is SGHRS and CDR2 is YFSETQ. The CDR3 runs 16 residues. The CDR3 DNA reads as TGCGCCAGCAGCCCCGGGGTAGCGGGGCGCACAGATACGCAGTATTTT. It is translated as CASSPGVAGRTDTQYF.

The V call is TRBV28, the J call TRBJ2-1, with D perhaps matching TRBD1 (5 bases). CDR1 is MDHEN, CDR2 SYDVKM, per germline. The V and J ends lost 5 bases and 5 bases respectively, with 13 bases between them. CDR3 size: 14 residues. The CDR3, as DNA: TGTGCCAGCAGTCCCGCCAGGGTCAACAATGAGCAGTTCTTC. Translation: CASSPARVNNEQFF. Variable domain in full (rest from reference TRBV28 and TRBJ2-1): DVKVTQSSRYLVKRTGEKVFLECVQDMDHENMFWYRQDPGLGLRLIYFSYDVKMKEKGDIPEGYSVSREKKERFSLILESASTNQTSMYLCASSPARVNNEQFFGPGTRLTVL.

The chain is built from TRBV5-1 and TRBJ2-5; D is unresolved. Germline CDR1 is SGHRS and CDR2 is YFSETQ. There are 14 residues in the CDR3. V was trimmed by 1 base and J by 0 bases, leaving 7 bases between them. The CDR3 reads CASSLFSYQETQYF. For the CDR3, the DNA is TGCGCCAGCAGCTTGTTTAGCTACCAAGAGACCCAGTACTTC.

This clone occurred once. This sequence joins TRBV6-5 and TRBJ1-5; TRBD1 agrees at 7 bases. This CDR3 region has 13 residues. Germline-derived CDR1 and CDR2 are MNHEY and SVGAGI. Losses at the gene ends were 6 bases for V and 6 bases for J; bases not matched to a gene: 5. CDR3 region: CASSRDRVQPQHF. In DNA, the CDR3 is TGTGCCAGCAGCCGAGACAGGGTTCAGCCCCAGCATTTT.

This clone was observed a handful of times. The chain carries TRBV10-1 and TRBJ2-7; D gene ambiguous. CDR3 length: 15 residues. Trimming left V 0 bases short and J 0 bases short, with 9 bases between. The germline V gene has CDR1 WNHNN and CDR2 SYGVQD (reference sequence). In DNA form, the CDR3 reads TGCGCCAGCAGTGAGTCCACGGTAACCTCCTACGAGCAGTACTTC. This gives the protein CASSESTVTSYEQYF.

This clone was detected only a few times. The CDR3 reads CASRRGLGTEAFF. CDR3 nucleotides: TGTGCCAGCCGGCGGGGGCTTGGCACTGAAGCTTTCTTT. The rearrangement links TRBV2 to TRBJ1-1; perhaps TRBD1 as D (6 bases). Germline V gene lookup returns CDR1 SNHLY and CDR2 FYNNEI. This CDR3 comprises 13 residues. The V end was cut by 8 bases, the J end by 4 bases, with 14 bases between.

V and J are TRBV6-5 and TRBJ1-1; 8 positions match TRBD1. CDR1 and CDR2 from the germline V gene are MNHEY and SVGAGI. J lost 1 base, V lost 5 bases, and 3 bases had no gene match. The CDR3 is 14 residues long. The CDR3 sequence: CASSPDRGNTEAFF. Written as DNA, the CDR3 is TGTGCCAGCAGTCCCGACAGGGGGAACACTGAAGCTTTCTTT.

The chain is built from TRBV5-1 and TRBJ2-3, with TRBD1 matching over 7 bases. The germline gives CDR1 SGHRS, CDR2 YFSETQ. The J segment lost 1 base and the V segment lost 2 bases, leaving 4 bases of the junction unmatched. There are 15 residues in the CDR3. CDR3 DNA: TGCGCCAGCAGCTTACAGGGGAGCGGCACAGATACGCAGTATTTT. Translated, it gives CASSLQGSGTDTQYF. Full variable domain (missing parts from reference TRBV5-1 and TRBJ2-3): KAGVTQTPRYLIKTRGQQVTLSCSPISGHRSVSWYQQTPGQGLQFLFEYFSETQRNKGNFPGRFSGRQFSNSRSEMNVSTLELGDSALYLCASSLQGSGTDTQYFGPGTRLTVL.

This rearrangement joins TRBV5-1 to TRBJ2-1; 7 nucleotides match TRBD2. The CDR3 loop spans 15 amino acids. V gave up 0 bases and J gave up 3 bases; unmatched junction bases: 3. The V gene's germline CDR1 is SGHRS and CDR2 YFSETQ. CDR3 region: CASSLGTSDYNEQFF. The CDR3 DNA reads TGCGCCAGCAGCTTGGGAACTAGCGACTACAATGAGCAGTTCTTC.

This chain links TRBV7-2 with TRBJ1-3; TRBD1 is a possible D gene (6 bases). The CDR3 is made up of 16 amino acids. Between the trimmed V and J ends, which lost 5 bases and 0 bases, there was a span of 14 bases. In germline, CDR1 is SGHTA, CDR2 FQGNSA. The CDR3 DNA reads TGTGCCAGCAGCCCCCGGACAGTCCTCTCTGGAAACACCATATATTTT. It translates to CASSPRTVLSGNTIYF.

The chain joins TRBV5-1 to TRBJ2-1; 8 nucleotides match TRBD1. The CDR3 is 16 residues long. The germline CDR1 and CDR2 sequences are SGHRS and YFSETQ. J gave up 0 bases and V 6 bases, and 8 bases lay outside the gene matches. The CDR3 DNA reads TGCGCCAGCACGCCAGGGGGCATAAGCTCCTACAATGAGCAGTTCTTC. Its translation: CASTPGGISSYNEQFF.

The chain links TRBV18 to TRBJ2-7; 9 bases match TRBD1. The junction had 6 bases not matched to a gene; V was cut back by 2 bases and J by 4 bases. Per germline, CDR1 KGHSH and CDR2 LQKENI. The CDR3 sequence is 15 residues long. CDR3 in DNA: TGTGCCAGCTCACCATTAGGACAGGGGTTATACGAGCAGTACTTC. This sequence encodes CASSPLGQGLYEQYF.

The rearrangement joins TRBV4-1 to TRBJ1-2; TRBD1 aligns across 9 bases. Germline CDR1 reads MGHRA; CDR2 reads YSYEKL. This CDR3 region has 17 residues. With V trimmed by 6 bases and J by 4 bases, 15 bases remained unmatched. The DNA of the CDR3 is TGCGCCAGCAGTTCAGGGGAACAGGGGGCGCTGAGCTATGGCTACACCTTC. Amino acids: CASSSGEQGALSYGYTF.

This clone was seen only a few times. V and J are TRBV11-2 and TRBJ1-1, with 7 bases identical to TRBD1. Germline V gives CDR1 SGHAT, CDR2 FQNNGV. With 5 bases clipped from V and 8 bases from J, the junction kept 8 bases outside the gene matches. This CDR3 has 13 amino acids. CDR3 bases: TGTGCCAGCAGCCTTGTGACAGGGTACGAAGCTTTCTTT. This encodes CASSLVTGYEAFF.

The table lists this clone with a few counts. The chain has TRBV5-1 and TRBJ1-1, with TRBD1 matching over 8 bases. The CDR3 is 15 amino acids. J was trimmed by 4 bases and V by 0 bases; bases with no gene match: 5. Germline loops: CDR1 SGHRS, CDR2 YFSETQ. CDR3 region: CASSLGQGLGTEAFF. CDR3 coding DNA: TGCGCCAGCAGCTTGGGACAGGGGTTAGGCACTGAAGCTTTCTTT.

The CDR3 bases are TGTGCCAGCAGCTTGGTCAGTGTTCTTAGCAATCAGCCCCAGCATTTT. It yields the protein CASSLVSVLSNQPQHF. The chain joins TRBV5-4 to TRBJ1-5; no firm D call. The CDR3 spans 16 residues. The ends were cut back, 0 bases at V and 0 bases at J, with 10 bases in the middle. Germline V CDR1 and CDR2: SGHNT, YYREEE (reference sequence).

The chain links TRBV30 to TRBJ2-1; tentative D call: TRBD2 (5 bases). The V gene lost 0 bases and the J gene lost 9 bases, with 12 bases spanning the gap. The CDR3 is 13 residues long. In germline, CDR1 is GTSNPN, CDR2 SVGIG (reference sequence). In DNA form, the CDR3 reads TGTGCCTGGAGTGTAACGGGGAGTGCTGAGCAGTTCTTC. It translates to CAWSVTGSAEQFF.

The chain recombines TRBV6-4 with TRBJ2-1; the D gene is possibly TRBD2 (6 bases). The CDR3 contains 14 residues. V was clipped by 2 bases and J by 7 bases, with 12 bases between them. CDR1 and CDR2 from the germline V gene are MRHNA and SNTAGT. In DNA form, the CDR3 reads TGTGCCAGCAGTGACAGGGTAGGGAGGAATGAGCAGTTCTTC. It translates to CASSDRVGRNEQFF.

V is TRBV10-1 and J is TRBJ2-3, with 9 bases aligning to TRBD2. V shed 4 bases, J shed 4 bases, and the junction held 6 bases outside the gene matches. The germline V gene has CDR1 WNHNN and CDR2 SYGVQD (reference sequence). The CDR3 runs 15 residues. The CDR3 protein is CASSAAGGAADTQYF. The CDR3 DNA is TGCGCCAGCAGTGCGGCGGGGGGGGCCGCAGATACGCAGTATTTT.

V gene TRBV2 combines with J gene TRBJ1-5; TRBD1 might be the D (6 bases). The CDR3 has 14 residues. V lost 7 bases to trimming and J lost 5 bases, with 15 bases between them. CDR1 is SNHLY, CDR2 FYNNEI, per germline. In DNA, the CDR3 is TGTGCCAGCAAACGGGAAGGGGGTTATCAGCCCCAGCATTTT. Translating gives CASKREGGYQPQHF.